The 15 T cell receptor beta chains below all came from one sample that was sequenced in a study of metastatic and nonmetastatic thyroid tumors. Every patient underwent thyroid surgery untreated. TCRdb re-called the PCR reads with MiXCR. The table has around 42,000 clones, 11% seen once. Sequenced material: blood. These receptors were collected from a female donor with papillary thyroid cancer or a benign thyroid nodule (not recorded which). Some clones in this sample may be carry-over from other donors' samples.

This clone was seen many times. The rearrangement uses TRBV27 and TRBJ2-6; TRBD1 matches at 7 bases. This CDR3 region has 15 residues. Germline V gene sequence: CDR1 MNHEY, CDR2 SMNVEV (reference sequence). V shed 6 bases and J 2 bases; nucleotides not matched to a gene: 4. CDR3 nucleotides: TGTGCCAGCAGCCAACAGGGGACTGGGGCCAACGTCCTGACTTTC. Its protein product is CASSQQGTGANVLTF.

The sample holds many counts of this clone. This sequence joins TRBV6-5 and TRBJ1-5; TRBD1 is a possible D gene (5 bases). CDR3 length: 15 residues. The V end lost 0 bases, the J end lost 2 bases, and 8 bases lay between the germline ends. CDR1 and CDR2 (germline): MNHEY, SVGAGI. CDR3 sequence (DNA): TGTGCCAGCAGTTACTCCGGGGGAGGCAATCAGCCCCAGCATTTT. As protein: CASSYSGGGNQPQHF.

This clone was observed at least ten times. The chain couples TRBV28 to TRBJ1-5; 7 nucleotides line up with TRBD1. The length of the CDR3 is 12 residues. V was pared by 6 bases and J by 7 bases, with 3 bases of the junction left unmatched. Germline CDR1 and CDR2: MDHEN and SYDVKM. CDR3 sequence: CASRQGGQPQHF. The CDR3 nucleotides are TGTGCCAGCAGGCAGGGGGGCCAGCCCCAGCATTTT.

This clone has ten or more counts. The rearrangement links TRBV7-2 to TRBJ2-2, with 7 bases fitting TRBD1. After removal of 1 base from V and 3 bases from J, the junction contained 2 bases not matched to a gene. Germline CDR1 and CDR2: SGHTA and FQGNSA. The CDR3 has 15 residues. The CDR3 DNA reads TGTGCCAGCAGCTTAGGGACAGGCCACACCGGGGAGCTGTTTTTT. Its protein product is CASSLGTGHTGELFF.

This clone was seen many times. The V and J genes are TRBV29-1 and TRBJ1-2; 8 bases are a match to TRBD1. The ends lost 6 bases at V and 6 bases at J; junction bases unmatched: 12. The germline CDR1 and CDR2 sequences are SQVTM and ANQGSEA. The CDR3 has 14 residues. The CDR3 DNA is TGCAGCGTAGAAAATGGACAGGGTTATGATGGCTACACCTTC. Translated: CSVENGQGYDGYTF.

This clone was observed a few times. One junction end does not reproduce the germline sequence, and a read error may be involved. V is TRBV6-1 and J is TRBJ1-2, with a weak D call TRBD1 (6 bases). Germline V CDR1 and CDR2: MNHNS, SASEGT. The CDR3 is 16 residues long. CDR3 coding DNA: TGTGCCAGCCGCGTAAACACTGGGGGGCTTGGCTATGGCTACACGTTC. Encoded protein: CASRVNTGGLGYGYTF.

V usage is TRBV28 and J usage is TRBJ1-2; tentative D call: TRBD1 (6 bases). Trimming stripped 6 bases from V and 5 bases from J, with 19 bases between. This CDR3 contains 15 residues. The germline gives CDR1 MDHEN, CDR2 SYDVKM. CDR3 protein: CASSLPRGQGYGYTF. CDR3 DNA: TGTGCCAGCAGCCTCCCTCGAGGGCAGGGGTATGGCTACACCTTC.

This clone was picked up many times. This rearrangement joins TRBV9 to TRBJ1-1; D is unclear. Per the germline V gene, CDR1 is SGDLS and CDR2 is YYNGEE. V was clipped by 4 bases and J by 0 bases, with 10 bases between them. The CDR3 is 14 residues long. The CDR3 DNA sequence: TGTGCCAGCAGCTTCCGGGCGATGAACACTGAAGCTTTCTTT. It is translated as CASSFRAMNTEAFF.

This chain links TRBV24-1 with TRBJ2-2; 9 positions match TRBD1. CDR1 and CDR2 from the germline V gene are KGHDR and SFDVKD. CDR3 length equals 17 residues. Unmatched junction bases numbered 8, after V lost 4 bases and J lost 3 bases. The CDR3 DNA reads TGTGCCACCAGTGAAAGTGTACAGGGGGCTTACACCGGGGAGCTGTTTTTT. This encodes CATSESVQGAYTGELFF.

This clone was detected ten times or more. The rearrangement joins TRBV5-1 to TRBJ2-1, with 16 bases that match TRBD2. CDR3 length equals 16 residues. V trimming: 3 bases; J trimming: 8 bases; junction bases outside the gene matches: 5. Germline CDR1 is SGHRS and CDR2 is YFSETQ. CDR3: CASSSGTSGRAHEQFF. Written as DNA, the CDR3 is TGCGCCAGCAGCTCCGGGACTAGCGGGAGGGCCCATGAGCAGTTCTTC.

In its sample, this clone was seen many times. V gene TRBV27 combines with J gene TRBJ2-5; unclear D gene. Germline V gene data show CDR1 as MNHEY and CDR2 as SMNVEV (reference sequence). The CDR3 length is 17 residues. The V end was cut by 2 bases, the J end by 0 bases, with 16 bases between. The CDR3 nucleotides are TGTGCCAGCAGTTTACTTCCAGTGACGATGTACCAAGAGACCCAGTACTTC. As protein: CASSLLPVTMYQETQYF.

This clone came up many times. This sequence joins TRBV14 and TRBJ2-6; a weak D match, TRBD2 (6 bases). Trimming removed 4 bases from V and 0 bases from J, with 13 bases in between. The CDR3 runs to 17 residues. Germline CDR1 reads SGHDN; CDR2 reads FVKESK. The CDR3 reads CASSPQAGLSGANVLTF. CDR3 nucleotides: TGTGCCAGCAGCCCACAAGCGGGCCTCTCTGGGGCCAACGTCCTGACTTTC.

With regard to this clone: A much more abundant neighbour one base away suggests this may be a read error. V gene TRBV27 combines with J gene TRBJ2-5, with 7 bases aligning to TRBD2. Germline loops: CDR1 MNHEY, CDR2 SMNVEV (reference sequence). The ends lost 6 bases at V and 10 bases at J; junction bases unmatched: 11. This CDR3 has 13 amino acids. The CDR3 coding sequence is TGTGCCAGCAGCCCTGCACCGAGCGGGGACCAGTACTTC. Protein product: CASSPAPSGDQYF.

The rearrangement links TRBV24-1 to TRBJ2-7, with 16 bases lining up with TRBD2. The germline CDR1 and CDR2 sequences are KGHDR and SFDVKD. This CDR3 has 18 residues. Germline trimming cut 0 bases from V and 2 bases from J; bases unmatched to any gene: 3. In DNA form, the CDR3 reads TGTGCCACCAGTGATTTGGGGACTAGCGGGGGGGGCACCTACGAGCAGTACTTC. The encoded protein is CATSDLGTSGGGTYEQYF.

This clone occurred many times. The chain carries TRBV3-1 and TRBJ2-3; no clear D. This CDR3 region has 19 residues. Germline V CDR1 and CDR2: LGHDT, YNNKEL (reference sequence). Trimming stripped 0 bases from V and 4 bases from J, with 23 bases between. The CDR3 nucleotides read TGTGCCAGCAGCCAAGATGGATTCGGGCCCGCTAAAAGCCCAGATACGCAGTATTTT. It yields the protein CASSQDGFGPAKSPDTQYF.